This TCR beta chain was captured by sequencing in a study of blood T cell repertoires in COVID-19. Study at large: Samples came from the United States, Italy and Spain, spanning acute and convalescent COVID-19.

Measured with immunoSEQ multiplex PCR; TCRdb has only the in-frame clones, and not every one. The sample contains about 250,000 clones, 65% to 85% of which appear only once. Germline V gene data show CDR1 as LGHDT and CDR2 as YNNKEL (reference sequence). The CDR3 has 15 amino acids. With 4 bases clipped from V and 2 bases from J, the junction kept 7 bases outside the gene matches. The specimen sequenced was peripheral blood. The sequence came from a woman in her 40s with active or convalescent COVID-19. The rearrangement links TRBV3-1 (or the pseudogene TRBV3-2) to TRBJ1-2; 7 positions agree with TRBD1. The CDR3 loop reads CASSLFSTGNYGYTF. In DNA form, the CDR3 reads TGTGCCAGCAGCCTATTTTCGACAGGGAACTATGGCTACACCTTC.